Below, 4 T cell receptor beta chains from the same sample are listed, as sequenced in a study of CD8 T cells in ankylosing spondylitis. The study's findings and limits: What appeared characteristic of ankylosing spondylitis blood was a TCR beta motif of 7 or 8 highly homologous variants.

What these receptors recognize is not known. TCRdb recomputed calls from the 5' RACE reads with MiXCR, one row per CDR3 protein. Here the sample spans just under 550,000 distinct CDR3 sequences, 10% to 15% being singletons. Sequencing was done on a sample of blood, either unsorted or a sorted T cell fraction (not recorded which). These receptors came from a male donor with ankylosing spondylitis.

This clonotype was recorded many times. This chain connects TRBV5-1 to TRBJ2-7; D is ambiguous. Germline V gives CDR1 SGHRS, CDR2 YFSETQ. Trimming pared 0 bases from V and 2 bases from J, leaving 9 bases between. There are 14 residues in the CDR3. The CDR3 here is CASSLGPGTYEQYV. The DNA for the CDR3 is TGCGCCAGCAGCTTGGGTCCGGGTACCTACGAGCAGTACGTC.

The rearrangement joins TRBV20-1 to TRBJ1-5, with D tentatively TRBD1 (6 bases). CDR1 and CDR2 (germline): DFQATT, SNEGSKA (reference sequence). With 5 bases removed from V and 0 bases from J, the gap between germline ends came to 14 bases. This CDR3 spans 15 amino acids. The CDR3: CSAFQGLYSNQPQHF. As DNA, the CDR3 is TGCAGTGCTTTTCAGGGGCTTTATAGCAATCAGCCCCAGCATTTT.

This clonotype was counted many times. The chain couples TRBV5-1 to TRBJ1-2; 10 bases fit TRBD1. CDR3 length equals 14 residues. After removal of 4 bases from V and 5 bases from J, the junction contained 5 bases not matched to a gene. Germline CDR1 is SGHRS and CDR2 is YFSETQ. The CDR3 protein is CASSPGQGGYGYTF. CDR3 nucleotide sequence: TGCGCCAGCAGCCCAGGACAGGGGGGATATGGCTACACCTTC.

The chain joins TRBV6-2 or TRBV6-3 to TRBJ2-3, with a weak D call TRBD2 (6 bases). The CDR3 has 16 residues. Germline V gene lookup returns CDR1 MNHEY and CDR2 SVGEGT. The V end was cut by 4 bases, the J end by 3 bases, with 17 bases between. The CDR3 protein is CASSSSWAGTTDTQYF. The CDR3 DNA follows: TGTGCCAGCAGTTCCTCGTGGGCGGGAACGACAGATACGCAGTATTTT.